These 22 T cell receptor beta chains were all obtained from the same sample, sequenced in a study of blood T cells in healthy people across ages. PCR was performed a second time for about 7 to 11 cycles using a sample-barcoded 5' primer and a J-beta primer mix. TCRdb redid the calling of the 5' RACE reads with MiXCR, one entry per CDR3 protein. The sample lists around 690,000 distinct CDR3 sequences; approximately 50% were seen once. The source material was blood. These receptors all come from a man between 60 and 75 years old in good health.

This clonotype was found a few times. CDR3 sequence reads: CAISAQGENIQYF. The CDR3 DNA follows: TGTGCCATCAGTGCCCAGGGAGAAAACATTCAGTACTTC. This chain joins TRBV10-3 and TRBJ2-4, with D perhaps being TRBD1 or TRBD2 (5 bases each). Trimming left V 4 bases short and J 5 bases short, with 9 bases between. Germline V gene sequence: CDR1 ENHRY, CDR2 SYGVKD. The CDR3 is 13 residues long.

On this clonotype: At one end the junction does not follow the germline gene, possibly because of a read error. The chain employs TRBV4-2 and TRBJ2-5; D ambiguous. The DNA end favors TRBJ2-7, so the J call may be wrong. Germline lookup yields CDR1 LGHNA and CDR2 YNFKEQ. CDR3 size: 14 residues. CDR3 sequence (DNA): TGTGCCGGCAGCCCCCAAGAACAACCTGGCGAGCAGTACTTC. Its protein product is CAGSPQEQPGEQYF.

This sequence joins TRBV7-9 and TRBJ2-3; no clear D. The germline CDR1 and CDR2 sequences are SEHNR and FQNEAQ (reference sequence). V lost 5 bases, J lost 1 base, and 13 bases lay in between. CDR3 length equals 15 residues. The CDR3 sequence: CASSPPLQGTDTQYF. Written as DNA, the CDR3 is TGTGCCAGCAGCCCGCCCCTTCAGGGCACAGATACGCAGTATTTT. Full variable domain (missing parts from reference TRBV7-9 and TRBJ2-3): DTGVSQNPRHKITKRGQNVTFRCDPISEHNRLYWYRQTLGQGPEFLTYFQNEAQLEKSRLLSDRFSAERPKGSFSTLEIQRTEQGDSAMYLCASSPPLQGTDTQYFGPGTRLTVL.

This clonotype was seen only a few times. The V call is TRBV5-4, the J call TRBJ1-2; D uncertain. The CDR3 has 13 residues. The germline V gene has CDR1 SGHNT and CDR2 YYREEE (reference sequence). Deletions cut 0 bases from V and 5 bases from J, with 8 bases between. Here the CDR3 reads CASSLDVMYGYTF. The CDR3 bases are TGTGCCAGCAGCTTGGACGTGATGTATGGCTACACCTTC.

The V call is TRBV29-1, the J call TRBJ2-3; no firm D call. V shed 1 base and J shed 7 bases, with 18 bases lying between them. The germline CDR1 and CDR2 sequences are SQVTM and ANQGSEA. The CDR3 runs 15 residues. CDR3 region: CSVEVGRATTNTQYF. The CDR3 DNA reads as TGCAGCGTTGAAGTAGGACGAGCAACCACGAATACGCAGTATTTT.

Concerning this clonotype itself: This sequence may be a read error, since a much larger clone differs from it by one base. The chain uses TRBV2 and TRBJ2-7; 7 bases match TRBD2. Germline CDR1 reads SNHLY; CDR2 reads FYNNEI. This CDR3 region has 15 residues. The trim removed 6 bases at V and 7 bases at J, leaving 15 bases unmatched. The CDR3 loop is CASRGIRGDPNEQYF. The CDR3 nucleotides read TGTGCCAGCAGGGGCATCCGGGGGGACCCCAATGAGCAGTACTTC.

DNA for the CDR3: TGCAGTGCTAGACCCCCCCCGGTGGCAGATACGCAGTATTTT. The encoded protein is CSARPPPVADTQYF. The rearrangement uses TRBV20-1 and TRBJ2-3; D is unclear. The CDR3 loop spans 14 amino acids. V was cut by 2 bases and J by 4 bases, with 13 bases left in between. CDR1 and CDR2 from the germline V gene are DFQATT and SNEGSKA (reference sequence).

The chain has TRBV7-2 and TRBJ1-2; 7 bases line up with TRBD1. Germline V lookup: CDR1 SGHTA, CDR2 FQGNSA. V trimming: 4 bases; J trimming: 0 bases; junction bases outside the gene matches: 8. This CDR3 has 16 residues. CDR3 loop: CASSSSRDRANYGYTF. Written as DNA, the CDR3 is TGTGCCAGCAGCTCAAGCCGGGACAGAGCTAACTATGGCTACACCTTC. Variable domain in full (rest from reference TRBV7-2 and TRBJ1-2): GAGVSQSPSNKVTEKGKDVELRCDPISGHTALYWYRQSLGQGLEFLIYFQGNSAPDKSGLPSDRFSAERTGGSVSTLTIQRTQQEDSAVYLCASSSSRDRANYGYTFGSGTRLTVV.

The chain is built from TRBV4-1 and TRBJ2-3; 10 nucleotides agree with TRBD2. Germline V lookup: CDR1 MGHRA, CDR2 YSYEKL. CDR3 length: 17 residues. Trimming took 1 base from V and 0 from J; bases not matched to a gene: 4. CDR3 sequence (DNA): TGCGCCAGCAGCCAAGTAGCGGGGGGTGCTAGCACAGATACGCAGTATTTT. Translation gives CASSQVAGGASTDTQYF.

The V gene is TRBV5-1, the J gene TRBJ1-2; tentative D call: TRBD1 (6 bases). V shed 4 bases and J shed 8 bases, with 12 bases lying between them. Per germline, CDR1 SGHRS and CDR2 YFSETQ. CDR3 size: 12 residues. The CDR3: CASSPGTPGYTF. CDR3 sequence (DNA): TGCGCCAGCAGCCCAGGGACACCGGGCTACACCTTC.

DNA for the CDR3: TGTGCCACCAGCAGAGATTTTTCCCGGGGACAGGGCCAAGAGACCCAGTTCTTC. Its protein product is CATSRDFSRGQGQETQFF. This chain connects TRBV15 to TRBJ2-1, with 9 bases identical to TRBD1. The germline CDR1 and CDR2 sequences are LNHNV and YYDKDF (reference sequence). This CDR3 has 18 residues. V shed 0 bases, J shed 13 bases, and the junction held 19 bases outside the gene matches. Filled out from reference TRBV15 and TRBJ2-1, the complete variable domain reads DAMVIQNPRYQVTQFGKPVTLSCSQTLNHNVMYWYQQKSSQAPKLLFHYYDKDFNNEADTPDNFQSRRPNTSFCFLDIRSPGLGDTAMYLCATSRDFSRGQGQETQFFGPGTRLTVL.

This chain uses TRBV20-1 with TRBJ2-7; D ambiguous. The CDR3 sequence is 15 residues long. The V gene's germline CDR1 is DFQATT and CDR2 SNEGSKA (reference sequence). V was pared by 0 bases and J by 2 bases, with 14 bases between. CDR3 in amino acids: CSARDLGRSAYEQYF. CDR3 DNA sequence: TGCAGTGCTAGAGATCTGGGTAGGTCAGCCTACGAGCAGTACTTC.

In nucleotides, the CDR3 is TGTGCCAGCAGCCAAGGAGGGGGGGCCTATGGGGAGACCCAGTACTTC. Translating gives CASSQGGGAYGETQYF. The chain joins TRBV4-2 to TRBJ2-7; D might be TRBD2 (7 bases). The DNA end is more similar to TRBJ2-5, so the J call may be wrong. The CDR3 loop spans 16 amino acids. The germline CDR1 and CDR2 sequences are LGHNA and YNFKEQ.

Only a few counts were recorded for this clonotype. This chain connects TRBV7-2 to TRBJ2-7, with D perhaps matching TRBD2 (6 bases). The last part of the DNA fits TRBJ2-5 better; the J call may be wrong. This CDR3 contains 14 residues. In germline, CDR1 is SGHTA, CDR2 FQGNSA. Here the CDR3 reads CASSFQTSRETQYF. The DNA of the CDR3 is TGTGCCAGCAGCTTCCAGACTAGTAGAGAGACCCAGTACTTC.

This chain joins TRBV10-1 and TRBJ2-5, with 9 bases that match TRBD2. The CDR3 is 15 residues long. Germline CDR1 and CDR2: WNHNN and SYGVQD (reference sequence). The V gene end was trimmed by 4 bases and the J gene end by 11 bases; junction bases not matched to a gene: 14. In nucleotides, the CDR3 is TGCGCCAGCAGTGTGGCGGGGGGGCCGCACAATGAGCAGTACTTC. It codes for CASSVAGGPHNEQYF.

The chain couples TRBV12-3 or TRBV12-4 to TRBJ1-3; no clear D. This CDR3 spans 13 amino acids. With 3 bases removed from V and 8 bases from J, the gap between germline ends came to 11 bases. The CDR3 reads CASSFLPRDTIYF. The CDR3 DNA is TGTGCCAGCAGTTTTCTGCCGAGGGACACCATATATTTT.

The chain has TRBV5-1 and TRBJ1-2; D is unresolved. The V gene lost 3 bases and the J gene lost 6 bases, with 18 bases spanning the gap. CDR3 length: 15 residues. Germline loops: CDR1 SGHRS, CDR2 YFSETQ. CDR3: CASSSGGTNKHGYTF. CDR3 sequence (DNA): TGCGCCAGCAGCTCGGGAGGCACCAACAAACATGGCTACACCTTC.

This chain uses TRBV12-3 or TRBV12-4 with TRBJ2-2; D may correspond to TRBD1 or TRBD2 (5 bases each). There are 12 residues in the CDR3. Trimming removed 3 bases from V and 6 bases from J, with 5 bases in between. The CDR3, as DNA: TGTGCCAGCAGTTTGGGGGCCGGGGAGCTGTTTTTT. Translating gives CASSLGAGELFF.

CDR3 nucleotide sequence: TGTGCCAGCAGCACAGGGGGGGGCTATTTTAATGAGCAGTTCTTC. It is translated as CASSTGGGYFNEQFF. The chain carries TRBV7-9 and TRBJ2-1; D is perhaps TRBD1 (8 bases). Germline lookup yields CDR1 SEHNR and CDR2 FQNEAQ (reference sequence). This CDR3 comprises 15 residues. V shed 5 bases and J shed 7 bases, with 18 bases lying between them.

In its sample, this clonotype was seen a few times. The chain uses TRBV20-1 and TRBJ2-3; 8 nucleotides line up with TRBD2. V trimming: 2 bases; J trimming: 1 base; junction bases outside the gene matches: 2. This CDR3 is 14 amino acids long. CDR1 is DFQATT, CDR2 SNEGSKA, per germline (reference sequence). This chain's CDR3 is CSARRGGGTDTQYF. CDR3 nucleotide sequence: TGCAGTGCTAGACGGGGGGGTGGCACAGATACGCAGTATTTT.

J is TRBJ2-7 and V is TRBV7-2; D may correspond to TRBD1 or TRBD2 (5 bases each). V was trimmed by 5 bases and J by 3 bases, leaving 23 bases between them. The CDR3 loop spans 17 amino acids. Germline V gene sequence: CDR1 SGHTA, CDR2 FQGNSA. The CDR3 is CASSPSTGLPPIYEQYF. CDR3 DNA: TGTGCCAGCAGCCCCAGCACGGGGCTGCCCCCAATCTACGAGCAGTACTTC. The complete variable domain, with remaining parts taken from reference TRBV7-2 and TRBJ2-7, reads GAGVSQSPSNKVTEKGKDVELRCDPISGHTALYWYRQSLGQGLEFLIYFQGNSAPDKSGLPSDRFSAERTGGSVSTLTIQRTQQEDSAVYLCASSPSTGLPPIYEQYFGPGTRLTVT.

On this clonotype: Its ends do not fully match the called genes, so a read error is possible. The chain is built from TRBV20-1 and TRBJ2-6; perhaps D is TRBD1 or TRBD2 (5 bases each). Per germline, CDR1 DFQATT and CDR2 SNEGSKA (reference sequence). The CDR3 contains 17 residues. CDR3 bases: TGCAGTGCTGCCCCCAGGGACGCAACCTCTGGGGCCAACGTCCCGACTTTC. Translated: CSAAPRDATSGANVPTF.